A single sample is the source of the 5 T cell receptor beta chains below, sequenced in a study of T cells in Graves' hyperthyroidism and ophthalmopathy (dated by TCRdb to between 2019 and 2020). Receptors were amplified or captured by multiplex PCR. These reads were obtained on an Illumina HiSeq 2000. The TCR beta CDR3 regions were amplified from RNA transcripts. A first-round RT-PCR of the TCR CDR3 used the HTBI primer set with the Qiagen OneStep RT-PCR kit. The public reads were reprocessed in TCRdb via fastp at Q25 and MiXCR, keeping in-frame beta chains. Each CDR3 protein gets just one entry, which takes the most common genes and DNA from the rows behind it. The sample table records more than 250,000 distinct CDR3 sequences; around 15% of these occur just once. The ten largest clones take up 30% of the sample. The specimen was blood. All receptors come from a woman aged 45 to 65 with Graves' hyperthyroidism that later progressed to Graves' ophthalmopathy.

This clonotype showed up just a few times. The J gene is TRBJ2-1, the V gene TRBV19; 7 bases are shared with TRBD1. This CDR3 has 17 amino acids. V shed 3 bases, J shed 3 bases, and the junction held 11 bases outside the gene matches. Germline lookup yields CDR1 LNHDA and CDR2 SQIVND (reference sequence). CDR3 amino acids: CASSIGLPGQFYNEQFF. The CDR3 DNA reads TGTGCCAGTAGTATCGGGCTGCCGGGACAGTTCTACAATGAGCAGTTCTTC. The full variable domain, its missing parts supplied by reference TRBV19 and TRBJ2-1, is DGGITQSPKYLFRKEGQNVTLSCEQNLNHDAMYWYRQDPGQGLRLIYYSQIVNDFQKGDIAEGYSVSREKKESFPLTVTSAQKNPTAFYLCASSIGLPGQFYNEQFFGPGTRLTVL.

In this sample, this clonotype turned up a few times. A single base separates this from a much larger clone, so it may be a read error. The chain recombines TRBV6-1 with TRBJ2-3, with D tentatively TRBD2 (5 bases). Germline V CDR1 and CDR2: MNHNS, SASEGT. The CDR3 contains 15 residues. Trimming shortened V by 7 bases and J by 1 base, and 15 bases separated the two germline ends. The CDR3 nucleotides read TGTGCCAGCACTCCCCCGAGGGTTGGCACAGATACGCAGTATTTT. Translated: CASTPPRVGTDTQYF.

The V gene is TRBV29-1, the J gene TRBJ2-3; D is undetermined. The germline V and J ends were trimmed by 7 bases and 1 base, with 9 bases remaining between them. This CDR3 spans 12 amino acids. Germline loops: CDR1 SQVTM, CDR2 ANQGSEA. For the CDR3, the DNA is TGCAGCGCTGTTCAGGGCACAGATACGCAGTATTTT. Protein: CSAVQGTDTQYF.

This clonotype was counted at least ten times. This chain joins TRBV5-5 and TRBJ2-3; no firm D call. Germline V CDR1 and CDR2: SGHKS, YYEKEE (reference sequence). This CDR3 comprises 13 residues. Trimming cost V 2 bases and J 5 bases, with 9 bases left between them. This chain's CDR3 is CASSFDVQDTQYF. The CDR3 nucleotides read TGTGCCAGCAGCTTCGACGTACAAGATACGCAGTATTTT.

This clonotype was seen repeatedly, ten times or more. The J gene is TRBJ1-1, the V gene TRBV19; D uncertain. Deletions cut 7 bases from V and 1 base from J, with 13 bases between. CDR3 length: 14 residues. CDR1 LNHDA and CDR2 SQIVND come from the germline V gene (reference sequence). The CDR3 spells CASISYGQNTEAFF. CDR3 nucleotides: TGTGCCAGTATTTCTTACGGGCAGAACACTGAAGCTTTCTTT.